This T cell receptor beta chain appears in the sequencing data of a study of blood T cell repertoires in COVID-19. As for this clone: An end of the junction differs from the germline gene, which may be a read error.

Assay: immunoSEQ multiplex PCR; the TCRdb copy retains only in-frame clones and omits some. This table has over 200,000 clones, approximately 87% appearing once. The germline CDR1 and CDR2 sequences are MNHEY and SVGAGI. There are 13 residues in the CDR3. Ages ranged from about 18 to 100 years, with residence in 24 US areas. The genes are TRBV6-5 and TRBJ2-5; 10 nucleotides match TRBD1. Sequenced: PBMCs or T cells enriched from blood (not recorded which). The receptor was isolated from a woman aged 50 to 60 in a cohort exposed to, infected with or recovered from COVID-19 (not recorded which). CDR3 sequence reads: CASRASGTGVRDF. In nucleotides, the CDR3 is TGTGCCAGCAGGGCTTCCGGGACAGGGGTGAGGGACTTC.